The 10 T cell receptor beta chains below all came from one sample that was sequenced in a study of T cell responses to AZD1222 COVID-19 vaccine (dated by TCRdb to 2020 to 2023). Library preparation employed the immunoSEQ multiplex PCR assay. The table comes from immuneACCESS by way of TCRdb, which keeps in-frame sequences with V and J called. Part of the clones is missing from these tables; in studies checked, under half for an unresolved V gene and the rest for unknown reasons. The table for this sample lists 84,000 or so clones; under 95% of them were counted only once. The ten most abundant clones make up roughly 5% of the sample. The sample's time point label, decoded: baseline before first vaccination. The treatment or condition tag for this specimen amounts to: meningococcal conjugate vaccine given as trial control. The sample consisted of peripheral blood, taken on day 0 of MenACWY control vaccination. Receptors were obtained from an adult in good health.

The CDR3 region has the DNA TGTGCCAGCAAGAATAGCGGGGCCAGCACAGATACGCAGTATTTT. This codes for CASKNSGASTDTQYF. The chain employs TRBV2 and TRBJ2-3, with 8 bases aligning to TRBD2. The CDR3 runs to 15 residues. The ends lost 7 bases at V and 0 bases at J; junction bases unmatched: 6. CDR1 SNHLY and CDR2 FYNNEI come from the germline V gene.

The chain combines TRBV4-2 with TRBJ2-5; maybe TRBD2 (5 bases). The CDR3 runs 14 residues. Germline values: CDR1 LGHNA, CDR2 YNFKEQ. Trimming shortened V by 4 bases and J by 3 bases, and 12 bases separated the two germline ends. The CDR3 spells CASSLSAGEETQYF. The CDR3 DNA follows: TGTGCCAGCAGCCTAAGCGCGGGTGAAGAGACCCAGTACTTC.

The J gene is TRBJ1-5, the V gene TRBV5-6, with no clear D. The germline V gene has CDR1 SGHDT and CDR2 YYEEEE. The CDR3 contains 15 residues. The V and J ends lost 1 base and 8 bases respectively, with 16 bases between them. CDR3 residues: CASSLNGVSREPQHF. The CDR3 DNA follows: TGTGCCAGCAGCTTGAATGGAGTCTCTAGGGAGCCCCAGCATTTT.

Note on this clone: Other DNA sequences in the sample encode the same CDR3. This chain uses TRBV28 with TRBJ2-3; no clear D gene. This CDR3 has 14 residues. The germline V gene has CDR1 MDHEN and CDR2 SYDVKM. With 3 bases removed from V and 1 base from J, the gap between germline ends came to 8 bases. The CDR3 DNA reads as TGTGCCAGCAGTTTTTTATCAGGCACAGATACGCAGTATTTT. Translated: CASSFLSGTDTQYF.

The V gene is TRBV25-1, the J gene TRBJ2-5; TRBD1 might be the D (6 bases). CDR3 size: 11 residues. Per germline, CDR1 MGHDK and CDR2 SYGVNS. V was cut by 8 bases and J by 2 bases, with 6 bases left in between. The CDR3 coding sequence is TGTGCCAGCGGACAGCAAGAGACCCAGTACTTC. It codes for CASGQQETQYF.

This chain links TRBV6-2 or TRBV6-3 with TRBJ2-3; maybe TRBD2 (6 bases). V lost 1 base and J 4 bases, leaving 18 bases between the germline ends. This CDR3 has 17 amino acids. The germline V gene encodes CDR1 MNHEY and CDR2 SVGEGT. CDR3: CASSYWGISGGADTQYF. CDR3 in DNA: TGTGCCAGCAGTTACTGGGGAATTAGCGGAGGGGCAGATACGCAGTATTTT.

Written as DNA, the CDR3 is TGCGCCAGCAGCCCCCTCCCAAGCTCCTACAATGAGCAGTTCTTC. This sequence encodes CASSPLPSSYNEQFF. J is TRBJ2-1 and V is TRBV4-3; no reliable D call. V was cut by 4 bases and J by 0 bases, with 10 bases left in between. This CDR3 has 15 residues. In germline, CDR1 is LGHNA, CDR2 YSLEER.

This clone has a handful of counts. The J gene is TRBJ2-3, the V gene TRBV20-1; TRBD2 might be the D (7 bases). The ends were cut back, 6 bases at V and 12 bases at J, with 13 bases in the middle. The germline V gene has CDR1 DFQATT and CDR2 SNEGSKA (reference sequence). The CDR3 runs 10 residues. CDR3 DNA: TGCAGTGCCGGGGGGCCTTTCCAGTATTTT. This translates into CSAGGPFQYF.

This clone showed up just once. This chain joins TRBV5-4 and TRBJ1-5, with 9 bases aligning to TRBD1. The CDR3 loop spans 13 amino acids. Germline values: CDR1 SGHNT, CDR2 YYREEE (reference sequence). After removal of 3 bases from V and 7 bases from J, the junction contained 2 bases not matched to a gene. This CDR3 reads CASSWDRDQPQHF. Written as DNA, the CDR3 is TGTGCCAGCAGCTGGGACAGGGACCAGCCCCAGCATTTT.

The chain uses TRBV2 and TRBJ1-1; D unresolved. The CDR3 is 12 amino acids. V was trimmed by 7 bases and J by 11 bases, leaving 17 bases between them. Germline CDR1 SNHLY, CDR2 FYNNEI. The CDR3 reads CASTWEGNWAFF. In DNA, the CDR3 is TGTGCCAGCACCTGGGAGGGCAATTGGGCTTTCTTT. The full variable domain, its missing parts supplied by reference TRBV2 and TRBJ1-1, is EPEVTQTPSHQVTQMGQEVILRCVPISNHLYFYWYRQILGQKVEFLVSFYNNEISEKSEIFDDQFSVERPDGSNFTLKIRSTKLEDSAMYFCASTWEGNWAFFGQGTRLTVV.